This entry describes one T cell receptor (beta chain). Its specificity is not known. The record originates from a study of cytomegalovirus exposure and HLA in healthy donors. Study-wide results and caveats: Analyses of presence and absence presupposed an approximately uniform sequencing depth across donors. The sole available immune exposure information was CMV serostatus. Being productive about 87% or about 30% of the time was typical of most TCR beta V segments in an earlier analysis.

Amplification used 60 Vbeta primers and 13 Jbeta primers. Method: immunoSEQ multiplex PCR; TCRdb's copy keeps in-frame clones and lacks some. The profile covers 97,000 or so clones, with approximately 87% appearing a single time and roughly 2.6% taken by the ten largest. CDR3 size: 13 residues. Deletions cut 3 bases from V and 6 bases from J, with 8 bases between. Germline V gene data show CDR1 as MNHNS and CDR2 as SASEGT. This TCR derives from a middle-aged man in good health and CMV-seronegative. The sequenced sample consisted of PBMCs. The V gene is TRBV6-1, the J gene TRBJ2-2; unclear D gene. The CDR3 coding sequence is TGTGCCAGCAGTGACGAGCAGGCCGGGGAGCTGTTTTTT. Translation gives CASSDEQAGELFF.